The 14 T cell receptor beta chains given below trace back to one sample, sequenced in a study of cytomegalovirus exposure and HLA in healthy donors. Researchers ran the PCR with 60 Vbeta and 13 Jbeta primers. Clones were sequenced by immunoSEQ multiplex PCR, and TCRdb holds only the in-frame ones, with some missing. The sample gives roughly 130,000 clones, about four fifths of which show up once; 5% to 5.5% is in the top ten. Sample: PBMCs. The receptors originated from a man aged 30 to 39 in good health and CMV-seronegative.

The chain joins TRBV13 to TRBJ2-7; 10 nucleotides agree with TRBD2. With V trimmed by 3 bases and J by 3 bases, 5 bases remained unmatched. Germline CDR1 and CDR2: PRHDT and FYEKMQ (reference sequence). This CDR3 comprises 15 residues. The CDR3 DNA sequence: TGTGCCAGCAGCTTCGGGACTAGCGCTAACTACGAGCAGTACTTC. Translating gives CASSFGTSANYEQYF.

The chain joins TRBV5-1 to TRBJ1-4; 8 nucleotides match TRBD1. The CDR3 is 14 amino acids. CDR1 and CDR2 from the germline V gene are SGHRS and YFSETQ. V was pared by 2 bases and J by 6 bases, with 3 bases of the junction left unmatched. The CDR3 sequence is CASSFGQGDEKLFF. As DNA, the CDR3 is TGCGCCAGCAGCTTCGGACAGGGTGATGAAAAACTGTTTTTT.

The chain recombines TRBV21-1 with TRBJ2-3; TRBD2, the table's D call, was not compared with the DNA. TRBV21-1 is a documented pseudogene. The CDR3 loop spans 16 amino acids. The CDR3 reads CASSKGLGESTDTQYF. CDR3 DNA: TGTGCCAGCAGCAAAGGACTAGGCGAAAGCACAGATACGCAGTATTTT.

V gene TRBV7-9 combines with J gene TRBJ2-5, with 9 bases that match TRBD1. Germline V gene data show CDR1 as SEHNR and CDR2 as FQNEAQ (reference sequence). With V trimmed by 5 bases and J by 4 bases, 5 bases remained unmatched. This CDR3 has 14 amino acids. CDR3 DNA: TGTGCCAGCAGCACGGACAGGGGTGGAGAGACCCAGTACTTC. Amino acid sequence: CASSTDRGGETQYF. The variable domain in full, with the rest retrieved from reference TRBV7-9 and TRBJ2-5, is DTGVSQNPRHKITKRGQNVTFRCDPISEHNRLYWYRQTLGQGPEFLTYFQNEAQLEKSRLLSDRFSAERPKGSFSTLEIQRTEQGDSAMYLCASSTDRGGETQYFGPGTRLLVL.

The chain links TRBV10-3 to TRBJ2-6; D may be TRBD1 (6 bases). This CDR3 is 17 amino acids long. Per the germline V gene, CDR1 is ENHRY and CDR2 is SYGVKD. Trimming cost V 6 bases and J 0 bases, with 15 bases left between them. CDR3 loop: CAIREVGDNSGANVLTF. In DNA form, the CDR3 reads TGTGCCATCAGGGAGGTGGGGGACAACTCTGGGGCCAACGTCCTGACTTTC.

About this clone itself: Different DNA sequences within this sample yield the same CDR3. The chain recombines TRBV30 with TRBJ1-1; D perhaps matches TRBD1 (5 bases). Germline CDR1 GTSNPN, CDR2 SVGIG (reference sequence). V was trimmed by 0 bases and J by 3 bases, leaving 8 bases between them. The CDR3 spans 13 residues. The CDR3 coding sequence is TGTGCCTGGAGTGTTCGGGGGGACACTGAAGCTTTCTTT. Residues: CAWSVRGDTEAFF.

The V call is TRBV9, the J call TRBJ1-2, with a possible D match to TRBD1 (5 bases). Germline V gives CDR1 SGDLS, CDR2 YYNGEE. The germline V and J ends were trimmed by 0 bases and 2 bases, with 11 bases remaining between them. CDR3 length: 15 amino acids. The CDR3 coding sequence is TGTGCCAGCAGCGTAGAGTCAGGGCTGAACTATGGCTACACCTTC. It encodes CASSVESGLNYGYTF.

The chain employs TRBV28 and TRBJ1-2; tentatively, D is TRBD1 (6 bases). V lost 5 bases, J lost 4 bases, and 17 bases lay in between. The CDR3 loop spans 15 amino acids. Germline lookup yields CDR1 MDHEN and CDR2 SYDVKM. This chain's CDR3 is CASSPQTGQGYGYTF. As DNA, the CDR3 is TGTGCCAGCAGTCCACAGACAGGTCAGGGCTATGGCTACACCTTC.

The rearrangement uses TRBV9 and TRBJ2-1; 11 positions match TRBD1. Germline CDR1 reads SGDLS; CDR2 reads YYNGEE. CDR3 length equals 16 residues. Trimming took 3 bases from V and 5 from J; bases not matched to a gene: 7. CDR3 sequence: CASSARTGGMNNEQFF. The CDR3 DNA follows: TGTGCCAGCAGCGCAAGGACAGGGGGCATGAACAATGAGCAGTTCTTC.

This chain joins TRBV6-5 and TRBJ1-5; tentative D call: TRBD1 (6 bases). The germline V gene has CDR1 MNHEY and CDR2 SVGAGI. Trimming took 6 bases from V and 4 from J, leaving 10 bases between them. This CDR3 has 13 amino acids. The CDR3 spells CASSRTGNQPQHF. The CDR3 DNA reads as TGTGCCAGCAGCCGTACAGGGAATCAGCCCCAGCATTTT.

V is TRBV19 and J is TRBJ2-3, with TRBD1 identical over 8 bases. With V trimmed by 10 bases and J by 3 bases, 15 bases remained unmatched. This CDR3 spans 16 amino acids. The V gene's germline CDR1 is LNHDA and CDR2 SQIVND (reference sequence). The CDR3 DNA reads TGTGCCACCTCAGCGGACAGGGTGGGGGCGACAGATACGCAGTATTTT. It yields the protein CATSADRVGATDTQYF.

In this sample, this clone turned up once. CDR3: CASSPGGSRPYF. The CDR3 coding sequence is TGTGCCAGCAGCCCTGGGGGGAGCCGGCCGTACTTC. The genes are TRBV7-9 and TRBJ2-7, with D possibly being TRBD2 (6 bases). Trimming cost V 5 bases and J 12 bases, with 17 bases left between them. This CDR3 spans 12 amino acids. From germline, CDR1 is SEHNR and CDR2 FQNEAQ (reference sequence).

V and J are TRBV4-1 and TRBJ2-3, with 7 nucleotides matching TRBD2. CDR1 is MGHRA and CDR2 is YSYEKL in the germline V gene. The CDR3 totals 16 residues. J gave up 0 bases and V 2 bases, and 5 bases lay outside the gene matches. CDR3 bases: TGCGCCAGCAGCCAAAGTACGGGGGGAAGCACAGATACGCAGTATTTT. Translated: CASSQSTGGSTDTQYF.

The chain has TRBV6-5 and TRBJ1-3, with D perhaps TRBD1 (5 bases). In germline, CDR1 is MNHEY, CDR2 SVGAGI. The CDR3 is 14 amino acids. V dropped 8 bases and J dropped 3 bases, with 14 bases sitting between them. The DNA of the CDR3 is TGTGCCAGCCGGGGGACGGGAGTTGGAAACACCATATATTTT. Translating gives CASRGTGVGNTIYF.